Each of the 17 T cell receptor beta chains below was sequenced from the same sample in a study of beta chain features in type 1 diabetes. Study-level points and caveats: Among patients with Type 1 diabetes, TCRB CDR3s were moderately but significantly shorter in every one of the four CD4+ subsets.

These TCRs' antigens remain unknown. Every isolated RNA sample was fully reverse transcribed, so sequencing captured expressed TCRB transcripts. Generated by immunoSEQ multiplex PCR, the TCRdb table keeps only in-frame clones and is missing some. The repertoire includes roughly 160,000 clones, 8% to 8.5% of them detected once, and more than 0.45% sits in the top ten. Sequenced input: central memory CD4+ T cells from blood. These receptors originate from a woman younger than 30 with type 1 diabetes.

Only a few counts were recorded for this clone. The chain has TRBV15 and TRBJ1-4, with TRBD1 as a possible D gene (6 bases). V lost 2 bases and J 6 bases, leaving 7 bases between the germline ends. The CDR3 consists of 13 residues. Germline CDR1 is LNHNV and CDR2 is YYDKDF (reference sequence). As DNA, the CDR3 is TGTGCCACCAGCAGACGGACAGATGAAAAACTGTTTTTT. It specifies CATSRRTDEKLFF.

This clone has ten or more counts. This CDR3 reads CASSLVQGIYEQYF. As DNA, the CDR3 is TGTGCCAGCAGCTTAGTACAGGGAATCTACGAGCAGTACTTC. This chain links TRBV7-2 with TRBJ2-7; TRBD1 is a possible D gene (6 bases). CDR1 SGHTA and CDR2 FQGNSA come from the germline V gene. The CDR3 is 14 residues long. The ends were cut back, 1 base at V and 3 bases at J, with 10 bases in the middle.

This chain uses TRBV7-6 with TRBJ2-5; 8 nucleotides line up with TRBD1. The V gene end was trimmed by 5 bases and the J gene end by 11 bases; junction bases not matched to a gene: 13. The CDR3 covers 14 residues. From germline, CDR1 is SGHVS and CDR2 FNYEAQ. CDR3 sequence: CASSPPDREKEQYF. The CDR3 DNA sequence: TGTGCCAGCAGCCCTCCGGACAGGGAAAAGGAGCAGTACTTC.

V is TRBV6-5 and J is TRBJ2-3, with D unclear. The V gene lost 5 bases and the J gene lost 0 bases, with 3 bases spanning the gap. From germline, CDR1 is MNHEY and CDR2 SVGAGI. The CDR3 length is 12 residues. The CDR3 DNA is TGTGCCAGCAGTCCAAGCACAGATACGCAGTATTTT. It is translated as CASSPSTDTQYF.

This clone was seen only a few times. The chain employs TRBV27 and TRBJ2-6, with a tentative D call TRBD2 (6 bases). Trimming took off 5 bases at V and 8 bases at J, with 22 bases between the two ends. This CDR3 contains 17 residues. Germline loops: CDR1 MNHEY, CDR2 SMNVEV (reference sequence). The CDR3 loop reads CASSGIMGGRGTNVLTF. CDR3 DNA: TGTGCCAGCAGTGGTATAATGGGGGGACGGGGGACCAACGTCCTGACTTTC.

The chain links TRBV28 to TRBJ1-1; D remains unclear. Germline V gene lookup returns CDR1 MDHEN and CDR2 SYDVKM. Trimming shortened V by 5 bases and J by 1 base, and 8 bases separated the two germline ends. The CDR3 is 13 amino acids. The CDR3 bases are TGTGCCAGCAGTCTTACAGAGAACACTGAAGCTTTCTTT. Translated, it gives CASSLTENTEAFF.

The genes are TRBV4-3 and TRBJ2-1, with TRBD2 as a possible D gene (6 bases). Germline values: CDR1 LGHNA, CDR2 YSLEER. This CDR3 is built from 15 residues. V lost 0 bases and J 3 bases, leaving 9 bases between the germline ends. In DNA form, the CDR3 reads TGCGCCAGCAGCCAAGAGGGAGGCATCTACAATGAGCAGTTCTTC. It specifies CASSQEGGIYNEQFF.

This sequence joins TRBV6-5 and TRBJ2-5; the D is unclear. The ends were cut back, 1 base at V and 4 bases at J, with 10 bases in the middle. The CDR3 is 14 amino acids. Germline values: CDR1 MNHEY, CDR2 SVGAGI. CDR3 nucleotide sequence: TGTGCCAGCAGTTACTGGTCAGGCGCAGAGACCCAGTACTTC. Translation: CASSYWSGAETQYF.

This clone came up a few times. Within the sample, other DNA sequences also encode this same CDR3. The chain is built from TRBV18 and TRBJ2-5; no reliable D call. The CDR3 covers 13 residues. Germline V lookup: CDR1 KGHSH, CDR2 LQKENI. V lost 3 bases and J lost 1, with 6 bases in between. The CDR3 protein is CASSPSFQETQYF. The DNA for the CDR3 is TGTGCCAGCTCACCTAGCTTCCAAGAGACCCAGTACTTC.

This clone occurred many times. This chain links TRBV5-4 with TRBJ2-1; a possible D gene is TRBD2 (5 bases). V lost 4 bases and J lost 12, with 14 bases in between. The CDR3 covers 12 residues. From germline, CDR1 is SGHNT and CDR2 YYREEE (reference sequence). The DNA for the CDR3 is TGTGCCAGCAGCCCCTCCGGGAAAGGGCAGTTCTTC. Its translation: CASSPSGKGQFF.

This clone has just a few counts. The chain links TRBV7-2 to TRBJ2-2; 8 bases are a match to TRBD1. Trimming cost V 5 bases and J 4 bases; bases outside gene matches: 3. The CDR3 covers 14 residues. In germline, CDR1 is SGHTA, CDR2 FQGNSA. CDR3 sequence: CASSQGQATGELFF. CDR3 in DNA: TGTGCCAGCAGCCAGGGACAGGCCACCGGGGAGCTGTTTTTT.

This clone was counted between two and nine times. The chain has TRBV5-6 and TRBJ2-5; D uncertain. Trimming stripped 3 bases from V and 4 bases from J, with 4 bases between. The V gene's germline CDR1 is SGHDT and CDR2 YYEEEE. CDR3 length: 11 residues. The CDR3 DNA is TGTGCCAGCAGCTCTCTAGAGACCCAGTACTTC. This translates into CASSSLETQYF.

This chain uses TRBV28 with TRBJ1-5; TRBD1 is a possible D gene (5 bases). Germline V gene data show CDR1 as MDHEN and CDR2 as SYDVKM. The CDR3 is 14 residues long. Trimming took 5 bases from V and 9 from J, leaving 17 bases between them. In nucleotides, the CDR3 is TGTGCCAGCAGTACGGGGACTACCCAAGGGCCCCAGCATTTT. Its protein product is CASSTGTTQGPQHF.

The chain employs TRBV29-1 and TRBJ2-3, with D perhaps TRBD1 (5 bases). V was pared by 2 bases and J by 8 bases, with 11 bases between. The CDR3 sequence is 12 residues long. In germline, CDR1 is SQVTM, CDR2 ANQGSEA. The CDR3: CSVEFGASTQYF. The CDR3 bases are TGCAGCGTTGAATTTGGGGCTAGTACGCAGTATTTT.

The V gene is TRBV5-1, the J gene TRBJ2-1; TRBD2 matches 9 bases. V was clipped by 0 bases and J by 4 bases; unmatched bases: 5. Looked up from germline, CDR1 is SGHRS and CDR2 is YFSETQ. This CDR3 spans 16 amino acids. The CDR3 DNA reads TGCGCCAGCAGCTTGGAGGGCGGGAGGGCGTACAATGAGCAGTTCTTC. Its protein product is CASSLEGGRAYNEQFF. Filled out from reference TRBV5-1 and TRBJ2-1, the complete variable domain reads KAGVTQTPRYLIKTRGQQVTLSCSPISGHRSVSWYQQTPGQGLQFLFEYFSETQRNKGNFPGRFSGRQFSNSRSEMNVSTLELGDSALYLCASSLEGGRAYNEQFFGPGTRLTVL.

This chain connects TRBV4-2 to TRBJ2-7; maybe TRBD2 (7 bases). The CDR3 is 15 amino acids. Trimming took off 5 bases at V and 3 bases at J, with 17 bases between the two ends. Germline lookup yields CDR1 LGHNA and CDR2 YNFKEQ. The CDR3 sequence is CASSSKQGGSYEQYF. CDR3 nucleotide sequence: TGTGCCAGCAGCTCCAAACAGGGAGGGAGCTACGAGCAGTACTTC.

The CDR3: CASSESGRGWTEAFF. Here the CDR3 DNA reads TGTGCCAGCAGTGAATCCGGCAGGGGATGGACTGAAGCTTTCTTT. The chain recombines TRBV25-1 with TRBJ1-1, with D perhaps TRBD1 (6 bases). V was pared by 1 base and J by 5 bases, with 14 bases between. The germline V gene has CDR1 MGHDK and CDR2 SYGVNS. The CDR3 sequence is 15 residues long.